Sequencing of this TCR beta chain was carried out in a study of cytomegalovirus exposure and HLA in healthy donors. A word on this clone: Its cognate antigen is unknown.

The PCR contained 60 Vbeta and 13 Jbeta primers. The data were produced by immunoSEQ multiplex PCR, yet TCRdb's version contains in-frame clones alone and is incomplete. The sample has about 140,000 clones, around 80% seen once; the top ten hold 3% to 3.5%. Study findings and constraints: A later analysis showed HLA-associated TCR beta chains outstripping equally common others in clonal expansion.

This CDR3 is built from 18 residues. The V and J ends lost 4 bases and 4 bases, in that order; junction bases with no gene match: 19. CDR1 LGHNA and CDR2 YNFKEQ come from the germline V gene. The specimen sequenced was PBMCs. The chain links TRBV4-2 to TRBJ2-7, with TRBD1 identical over 7 bases. This receptor was taken from a man in his forties or fifties in good health and CMV-seronegative. CDR3 protein: CASSLLTVDRDFSYEQYF. The CDR3 coding sequence is TGTGCCAGCAGCCTCCTTACCGTAGACAGGGATTTCTCTTACGAGCAGTACTTC.